The 24 T cell receptor beta chains given below trace back to one sample, sequenced in a study of T-cell reconstitution after alpha-beta-depleted transplantation in children. As it was prepared, the TCRbeta library received unique molecular identifiers. TCRdb re-analysed the PCR reads in MiXCR, keeping a single row per CDR3 protein. The sample lists a few hundred thousand distinct CDR3 sequences; under 15% were seen once. Sequences were derived from PBMCs, mostly from graft donor cells, sampled 360 days after TCRalphabeta/CD19-depleted stem cell transplant. Receptor source: a male patient aged 10-17 years who had a stem cell transplant for acute myeloid leukemia, so the T cells may come from the graft donor.

This clonotype was seen ten or more times. The V call is TRBV29-1, the J call TRBJ1-3; 7 bases agree with TRBD1. From germline, CDR1 is SQVTM and CDR2 ANQGSEA. This CDR3 region has 17 residues. With V trimmed by 2 bases and J by 0 bases, 10 bases remained unmatched. The CDR3 DNA is TGCAGCGTTGAAAAAGACAGGGCGAGGAGCTCTGGAAACACCATATATTTT. Amino acids: CSVEKDRARSSGNTIYF.

The rearrangement joins TRBV27 to TRBJ2-1; the D is unclear. Germline loops: CDR1 MNHEY, CDR2 SMNVEV (reference sequence). CDR3 size: 13 residues. V was trimmed by 4 bases and J by 6 bases, leaving 10 bases between them. The CDR3 DNA reads as TGTGCCAGCAGTTGGTCTGGGCGCAATGAGCAGTTCTTC. It codes for CASSWSGRNEQFF.

This clonotype was seen more than once but under ten times. The rearrangement joins TRBV7-8 to TRBJ2-3; D unresolved. The CDR3 loop spans 16 amino acids. V lost 1 base and J lost 1, with 12 bases in between. In germline, CDR1 is SGHVS, CDR2 FQNEAQ. CDR3 sequence: CASSLDRMWGTDTQYF. The CDR3 coding sequence is TGTGCCAGCAGCTTAGATCGAATGTGGGGCACAGATACGCAGTATTTT.

This clonotype showed up just a few times. This sequence joins TRBV20-1 and TRBJ2-7; D is possibly TRBD2 (5 bases). Germline loops: CDR1 DFQATT, CDR2 SNEGSKA (reference sequence). V lost 3 bases and J 1 base, leaving 16 bases between the germline ends. There are 15 residues in the CDR3. CDR3 sequence (DNA): TGCAGTGCTAGCGGCGGATCCCCGGGGTCCTACGAGCAGTACTTC. Translated, it gives CSASGGSPGSYEQYF.

This sequence joins TRBV5-1 and TRBJ2-3; D not resolved. CDR1 is SGHRS and CDR2 is YFSETQ in the germline V gene. The CDR3 is 15 residues long. V was pared by 4 bases and J by 1 base, with 13 bases between. Here the CDR3 DNA reads TGCGCCAGCAGCCTGGTCACTTGGGGCACAGATACGCAGTATTTT. Translation gives CASSLVTWGTDTQYF.

The chain carries TRBV12-3 or TRBV12-4 and TRBJ2-3, with 7 bases lining up with TRBD2. The trim removed 3 bases at V and 2 bases at J, leaving 8 bases unmatched. The CDR3 spans 16 residues. The DNA for the CDR3 is TGTGCCAGCAGTTTCGGCGGGAGCTTCCTCACAGATACGCAGTATTTT. Translating gives CASSFGGSFLTDTQYF.

This clonotype showed up just a few times. The chain carries TRBV7-9 and TRBJ2-4; D is undetermined. The germline V gene encodes CDR1 SEHNR and CDR2 FQNEAQ (reference sequence). The CDR3 is made up of 13 amino acids. V was trimmed by 3 bases and J by 7 bases, leaving 10 bases between them. In DNA form, the CDR3 reads TGTGCCAGCAGCTTCCAAAGATTCAACATTCAGTACTTC. It encodes CASSFQRFNIQYF.

This clonotype was observed a few times. The chain combines TRBV10-3 with TRBJ2-5; tentatively, D is TRBD1 or TRBD2 (6 bases each). Germline CDR1 ENHRY, CDR2 SYGVKD. V shed 8 bases and J shed 1 base, with 14 bases lying between them. This CDR3 has 14 amino acids. The CDR3 DNA sequence: TGTGCCATCCCCGCCGGAGGGGGCCAAGAGACCCAGTACTTC. It specifies CAIPAGGGQETQYF.

This clonotype was picked up a small number of times. This sequence joins TRBV6-5 and TRBJ2-5; tentative D call: TRBD1 (6 bases). From germline, CDR1 is MNHEY and CDR2 SVGAGI. CDR3 length: 18 amino acids. Trimming removed 2 bases from V and 0 bases from J, with 19 bases in between. This chain's CDR3 is CASSYQTGFGVYQETQYF. The CDR3 bases are TGTGCCAGCAGTTACCAGACAGGCTTTGGTGTATACCAAGAGACCCAGTACTTC.

The sample holds a few counts of this clonotype. This chain uses TRBV11-2 with TRBJ2-1, with TRBD2 identical over 15 bases. Germline-derived CDR1 and CDR2 are SGHAT and FQNNGV. CDR3 length equals 19 residues. V shed 4 bases and J 0 bases; nucleotides not matched to a gene: 7. DNA for the CDR3: TGTGCCAGCAGCTGGGGACTAGCGGGAGGTAGAAGCTCCTACAATGAGCAGTTCTTC. It is translated as CASSWGLAGGRSSYNEQFF.

About this clonotype: Being one base from a much bigger clone, this may be a read error. This CDR3 is missing its conserved last phenylalanine or tryptophan, likely due to a read error. The V call is TRBV20-1, the J call TRBJ2-3, with D maybe TRBD1 (6 bases). Trimming shortened V by 7 bases and J by 6 bases, and 20 bases separated the two germline ends. In germline, CDR1 is DFQATT, CDR2 SNEGSKA (reference sequence). The CDR3 is 14 amino acids. CDR3 DNA: TGCAGTGGGAGCCCCACAACAGGGTGGGATACGCAGTATTAT. Residues: CSGSPTTGWDTQYY.

The chain carries TRBV7-9 and TRBJ2-1; D remains unclear. Germline CDR1 reads SEHNR; CDR2 reads FQNEAQ (reference sequence). The CDR3 sequence is 15 residues long. V dropped 0 bases and J dropped 4 bases, with 10 bases sitting between them. The chain's CDR3 is CASSLAAAVYNEQFF. Here the CDR3 DNA reads TGTGCCAGCAGCTTAGCGGCGGCGGTTTACAATGAGCAGTTCTTC.

The CDR3 DNA reads TGTGCCACCAGTGCGAGCGGGAGGGCCCACGAGCAGTACTTC. It translates to CATSASGRAHEQYF. The V gene is TRBV24-1, the J gene TRBJ2-7, with TRBD2 matching over 10 bases. Germline V lookup: CDR1 KGHDR, CDR2 SFDVKD. With 5 bases clipped from V and 5 bases from J, the junction kept 5 bases outside the gene matches. CDR3 length: 14 residues.

The gene calls are TRBV28 and TRBJ2-7; D uncertain. V was pared by 7 bases and J by 1 base, with 11 bases between. CDR1 MDHEN and CDR2 SYDVKM come from the germline V gene. This CDR3 contains 13 residues. DNA for the CDR3: TGTGCCAGCACCGCCCAGCTTTCCTACGAGCAGTACTTC. As protein: CASTAQLSYEQYF.

Details on this clonotype: At one end the junction does not follow the germline gene, possibly because of a read error. The chain uses TRBV20-1 and TRBJ2-3, with 7 bases identical to TRBD2. Germline-derived CDR1 and CDR2 are DFQATT and SNEGSKA (reference sequence). The CDR3 spans 17 residues. The CDR3 coding sequence is TGCTGTGCAGCCGGATTTCGTGAGACTAGCCCCACAGATACGCAGTATTTT. Its protein is CCAAGFRETSPTDTQYF.

This clonotype has just a few counts. V and J are TRBV5-1 and TRBJ1-1; unclear D gene. CDR3 length equals 13 residues. The ends were cut back, 8 bases at V and 0 bases at J, with 11 bases in the middle. Germline CDR1 and CDR2: SGHRS and YFSETQ. The CDR3 is CASSREVNTEAFF. Here the CDR3 DNA reads TGCGCCAGTTCTCGGGAGGTGAACACTGAAGCTTTCTTT. Drawing the rest from reference TRBV5-1 and TRBJ1-1, the complete variable domain is KAGVTQTPRYLIKTRGQQVTLSCSPISGHRSVSWYQQTPGQGLQFLFEYFSETQRNKGNFPGRFSGRQFSNSRSEMNVSTLELGDSALYLCASSREVNTEAFFGQGTRLTVV.

This clonotype appeared a single time. The chain uses TRBV20-1 and TRBJ2-1, with D possibly being TRBD2 (6 bases). The CDR3 is 15 amino acids. The germline gives CDR1 DFQATT, CDR2 SNEGSKA (reference sequence). The ends were cut back, 8 bases at V and 9 bases at J, with 26 bases in the middle. This CDR3 reads CSTFPWGGNRAEQFF. The CDR3 region has the DNA TGCAGTACCTTTCCGTGGGGCGGGAATAGGGCTGAGCAGTTCTTC.

V is TRBV5-1 and J is TRBJ2-7; 9 bases are shared with TRBD2. Germline lookup yields CDR1 SGHRS and CDR2 YFSETQ. There are 16 residues in the CDR3. The J segment lost 7 bases and the V segment lost 5 bases, leaving 16 bases of the junction unmatched. In DNA form, the CDR3 reads TGCGCCAGCAGGGTGAATGGTGCTAGCGGGAAAGGGGAGCAGTACTTC. Protein: CASRVNGASGKGEQYF.

This clonotype has a handful of counts. CDR3 sequence (DNA): TGCGCCAGCAGCTTGGCGGCTACTAGCACAGATACGCAGTATTTT. Residues: CASSLAATSTDTQYF. The chain joins TRBV5-1 to TRBJ2-3, with D unresolved. This CDR3 spans 15 amino acids. From germline, CDR1 is SGHRS and CDR2 YFSETQ. With 0 bases removed from V and 0 bases from J, the gap between germline ends came to 8 bases.

This clonotype has a count of ten or more. This chain connects TRBV28 to TRBJ2-5; no reliable D call. V dropped 5 bases and J dropped 4 bases, with 14 bases sitting between them. CDR1 and CDR2 (germline): MDHEN, SYDVKM. CDR3 length equals 14 residues. CDR3 sequence (DNA): TGTGCCAGCAGTCTCCTTCCGTGGGGAGAGACCCAGTACTTC. This codes for CASSLLPWGETQYF. The full variable domain, its missing parts supplied by reference TRBV28 and TRBJ2-5, is DVKVTQSSRYLVKRTGEKVFLECVQDMDHENMFWYRQDPGLGLRLIYFSYDVKMKEKGDIPEGYSVSREKKERFSLILESASTNQTSMYLCASSLLPWGETQYFGPGTRLLVL.

This clonotype was seen ten or more times. V gene TRBV19 combines with J gene TRBJ2-7; D possibly corresponds to TRBD1 (5 bases). Trimming took 3 bases from V and 1 from J, leaving 7 bases between them. Germline V lookup: CDR1 LNHDA, CDR2 SQIVND (reference sequence). The CDR3 totals 13 residues. The DNA for the CDR3 is TGTGCCAGTAGTATTGACAGATCCTACGAGCAGTACTTC. Protein: CASSIDRSYEQYF.

The genes are TRBV29-1 and TRBJ1-3; TRBD1 aligns across 11 bases. The CDR3 loop spans 12 amino acids. V shed 5 bases, J shed 8 bases, and the junction held 2 bases outside the gene matches. In germline, CDR1 is SQVTM, CDR2 ANQGSEA. The chain's CDR3 is CSVTGQGDTIYF. The CDR3 DNA follows: TGCAGCGTTACGGGACAGGGGGACACCATATATTTT. The full variable domain, rest sourced from reference TRBV29-1 and TRBJ1-3, is SAVISQKPSRDICQRGTSLTIQCQVDSQVTMMFWYRQQPGQSLTLIATANQGSEATYESGFVIDKFPISRPNLTFSTLTVSNMSPEDSSIYLCSVTGQGDTIYFGEGSWLTVV.

This clonotype was picked up a small number of times. The chain is built from TRBV28 and TRBJ2-3, with 10 bases fitting TRBD1. This CDR3 spans 15 amino acids. V dropped 6 bases and J dropped 5; count of bases not matched to a gene: 8. CDR1 is MDHEN, CDR2 SYDVKM, per germline. The CDR3 DNA sequence: TGTGCCAGCAGACTCCGGGACAGGGGAGAAGATACGCAGTATTTT. It specifies CASRLRDRGEDTQYF.

This clonotype was detected a few times. V usage is TRBV29-1 and J usage is TRBJ1-1; 8 bases are shared with TRBD1. CDR3 length: 13 amino acids. Germline V gives CDR1 SQVTM, CDR2 ANQGSEA. Trimming cost V 4 bases and J 5 bases; bases outside gene matches: 6. As DNA, the CDR3 is TGCAGCGTTGGCAGGGGGCGATGGACTGAAGCTTTCTTT. Residues: CSVGRGRWTEAFF.